This TCR beta chain was identified in a study of radiotherapy plus CTLA-4 blockade in lung cancer. The V end lost 6 bases, the J end lost 1 base, and 12 bases lay between the germline ends. The CDR3 is made up of 13 amino acids. Germline loops: CDR1 GTSNPN, CDR2 SVGIG (reference sequence). Using immunoSEQ multiplex PCR, the repertoire was profiled, and TCRdb retains in-frame clones only, with some absent. In the table there are 56,000 or so clones, roughly four fifths of which are singletons. The TCR sequence derives from a human donor with non-small cell lung cancer who had a complete response to radiotherapy plus ipilimumab. The rearrangement joins TRBV30 to TRBJ1-1; possible D gene TRBD1, 6 bases. The sample was peripheral blood, taken from a patient treated with radiotherapy plus ipilimumab. The CDR3 coding sequence is TGTGCCTGTAGTAGACAGGAGAACACTGAAGCTTTCTTT. It specifies CACSRQENTEAFF. Filled out from reference TRBV30 and TRBJ1-1, the complete variable domain reads SQTIHQWPATLVQPVGSPLSLECTVEGTSNPNLYWYRQAAGRGLQLLFYSVGIGQISSEVPQNLSASRPQDRQFILSSKKLLLSDSGFYLCACSRQENTEAFFGQGTRLTVV.